The 14 T cell receptor beta chains given below trace back to one sample, sequenced in a study of blood T cells in healthy people across ages. Through a sample-barcoded 5' primer and a J-beta primer mix, a second PCR was run for roughly 7 to 12 cycles. TCRdb reanalysed the 5' RACE reads using MiXCR and keeps one entry per CDR3 protein. The sample records under 1 million distinct CDR3 sequences, roughly 44% being singletons. Sequenced sample: blood. These receptors all stem from a man aged 55 to 70 in good health.

This clonotype was seen a handful of times. The genes are TRBV7-2 and TRBJ2-7; 9 nucleotides match TRBD1. The germline V gene encodes CDR1 SGHTA and CDR2 FQGNSA. This CDR3 spans 15 amino acids. Unmatched junction bases numbered 9, after V lost 4 bases and J lost 5 bases. The CDR3 DNA reads as TGTGCCAGCAGCTATACCCCACAGGGGGCTAACGAGCAGTACTTC. This sequence encodes CASSYTPQGANEQYF.

The chain combines TRBV24-1 with TRBJ2-3, with D possibly TRBD1 on 6 matching bases. Per the germline V gene, CDR1 is KGHDR and CDR2 is SFDVKD. The ends were cut back, 3 bases at V and 2 bases at J, with 8 bases in the middle. This CDR3 spans 14 amino acids. The chain's CDR3 is CATSDPGVTDTQYF. In DNA form, the CDR3 reads TGTGCCACCAGTGATCCAGGGGTCACAGATACGCAGTATTTT.

This chain uses TRBV20-1 with TRBJ2-3; 14 bases line up with TRBD2. V was pared by 1 base and J by 0 bases, with 9 bases of the junction left unmatched. In germline, CDR1 is DFQATT, CDR2 SNEGSKA (reference sequence). This CDR3 is 19 amino acids long. CDR3 in DNA: TGCAGTGCTAGAGTAAGGGGACTAGCGGGGGAGACTAGCACAGATACGCAGTATTTT. Translating it yields CSARVRGLAGETSTDTQYF.

The chain uses TRBV7-2 and TRBJ2-7; D not certain. The DNA end is more similar to TRBJ2-5, so the J call may be wrong. The CDR3 is made up of 13 amino acids. Germline CDR1 reads SGHTA; CDR2 reads FQGNSA. CDR3 DNA sequence: TGTGCCAGCAGCTTGGCCACTTTGGAGACCCAGTACTTC. Its translation: CASSLATLETQYF.

The V gene is TRBV27, the J gene TRBJ2-3; 11 bases match TRBD2. This CDR3 has 15 amino acids. CDR1 and CDR2 from the germline V gene are MNHEY and SMNVEV (reference sequence). Trimming cost V 3 bases and J 6 bases; bases outside gene matches: 5. The CDR3 nucleotides are TGTGCCAGCAGTTTTTTTCGGACTAGCGGGGATACGCAGTATTTT. Its translation is CASSFFRTSGDTQYF.

This chain links TRBV20-1 with TRBJ2-5, with 13 bases that match TRBD2. CDR3 size: 15 residues. The V gene's germline CDR1 is DFQATT and CDR2 SNEGSKA (reference sequence). V lost 7 bases to trimming and J lost 5 bases; unmatched junction nucleotides: 10. The CDR3 region has the DNA TGCAGTGTGAGGACTAGCGGGGGTCTCGTGGAGACCCAGTACTTC. Residues: CSVRTSGGLVETQYF.

The chain carries TRBV7-2 and TRBJ2-7; 8 bases fit TRBD2. In germline, CDR1 is SGHTA, CDR2 FQGNSA. This CDR3 region has 15 residues. J lost 7 bases, V lost 2 bases, and 10 bases had no gene match. The DNA for the CDR3 is TGTGCCAGCAGCTTAAGTACGGGGGGGCCAAGGGAGCAGTACTTC. Protein product: CASSLSTGGPREQYF. The full variable domain, with the rest looked up from reference TRBV7-2 and TRBJ2-7, is GAGVSQSPSNKVTEKGKDVELRCDPISGHTALYWYRQSLGQGLEFLIYFQGNSAPDKSGLPSDRFSAERTGGSVSTLTIQRTQQEDSAVYLCASSLSTGGPREQYFGPGTRLTVT.

CDR3 sequence (DNA): TGTGCCAGCAGAGCACAGGGTAACATGAACACTGAAGCTTTCTTT. It specifies CASRAQGNMNTEAFF. The rearrangement uses TRBV6-5 and TRBJ1-1; weak D call: TRBD1 (6 bases). Looked up from germline, CDR1 is MNHEY and CDR2 is SVGAGI. CDR3 length: 15 amino acids. V was clipped by 6 bases and J by 0 bases, with 14 bases between them.

V gene TRBV15 combines with J gene TRBJ1-4; D not certain. Trimming took 0 bases from V and 8 from J, leaving 13 bases between them. CDR3 length: 15 amino acids. Germline loops: CDR1 LNHNV, CDR2 YYDKDF (reference sequence). The CDR3 DNA sequence: TGTGCCACCAGCAGAGATCCGGCACCCGAGGAAAAACTGTTTTTT. It translates to CATSRDPAPEEKLFF.

The rearrangement uses TRBV20-1 and TRBJ2-3; D possibly corresponds to TRBD2 (5 bases). This CDR3 has 13 amino acids. Per germline, CDR1 DFQATT and CDR2 SNEGSKA (reference sequence). Trimming removed 4 bases from V and 1 base from J, with 9 bases in between. CDR3 coding DNA: TGCAGTGCTACCGGACTGGGCACAGATACGCAGTATTTT. Protein sequence: CSATGLGTDTQYF.

The chain links TRBV7-2 to TRBJ2-3, with 8 bases fitting TRBD2. Germline trimming cut 5 bases from V and 3 bases from J; bases unmatched to any gene: 13. The CDR3 is made up of 17 amino acids. Germline lookup yields CDR1 SGHTA and CDR2 FQGNSA. The CDR3 region has the DNA TGTGCCAGCAGCGCAATCGGGACTAGATTGGGTACAGATACGCAGTATTTT. The encoded protein is CASSAIGTRLGTDTQYF.

The chain employs TRBV6-2 or TRBV6-3 and TRBJ2-7; 9 positions agree with TRBD1. This CDR3 spans 16 amino acids. The J segment lost 2 bases and the V segment lost 0 bases, leaving 5 bases of the junction unmatched. The germline V gene encodes CDR1 MNHEY and CDR2 SVGEGT. The CDR3 protein is CASSYSEQGAPYEQYF. The CDR3 DNA sequence: TGTGCCAGCAGTTACTCAGAACAGGGGGCTCCCTACGAGCAGTACTTC.

This clonotype has a handful of counts. The chain couples TRBV6-5 to TRBJ2-2; 8 bases align to TRBD1. The CDR3 has 14 residues. Germline values: CDR1 MNHEY, CDR2 SVGAGI. Germline trimming cut 5 bases from V and 6 bases from J; bases unmatched to any gene: 5. The CDR3 sequence is CASSGQGAAGELFF. In DNA, the CDR3 is TGTGCCAGCAGTGGGCAGGGGGCCGCCGGGGAGCTGTTTTTT.

This clonotype showed up many times. The chain has TRBV7-2 and TRBJ2-3; 10 nucleotides align to TRBD2. The V segment lost 1 base and the J segment 1 base; nucleotides outside the gene matches: 2. Germline V gene lookup returns CDR1 SGHTA and CDR2 FQGNSA. The CDR3 contains 16 residues. In DNA form, the CDR3 reads TGTGCCAGCAGCTTAGGTCTAGCGGGGGGCACAGATACGCAGTATTTT. Translated: CASSLGLAGGTDTQYF.